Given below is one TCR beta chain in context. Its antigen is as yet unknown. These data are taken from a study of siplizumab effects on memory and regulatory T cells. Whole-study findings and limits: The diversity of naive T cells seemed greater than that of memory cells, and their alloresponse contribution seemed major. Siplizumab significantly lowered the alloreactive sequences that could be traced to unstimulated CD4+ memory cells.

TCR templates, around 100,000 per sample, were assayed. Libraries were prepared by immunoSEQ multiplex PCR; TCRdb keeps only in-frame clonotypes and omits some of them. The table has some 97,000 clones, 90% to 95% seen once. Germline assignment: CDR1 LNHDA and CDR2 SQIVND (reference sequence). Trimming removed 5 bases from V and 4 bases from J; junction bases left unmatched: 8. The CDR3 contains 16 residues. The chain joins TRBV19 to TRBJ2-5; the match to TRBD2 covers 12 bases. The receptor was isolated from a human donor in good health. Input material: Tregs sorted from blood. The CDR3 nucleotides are TGTGCCAGTAGTCCGAGACTAGCGGGAGACCCAGAGACCCAGTACTTC. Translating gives CASSPRLAGDPETQYF. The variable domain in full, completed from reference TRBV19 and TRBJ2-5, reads DGGITQSPKYLFRKEGQNVTLSCEQNLNHDAMYWYRQDPGQGLRLIYYSQIVNDFQKGDIAEGYSVSREKKESFPLTVTSAQKNPTAFYLCASSPRLAGDPETQYFGPGTRLLVL.